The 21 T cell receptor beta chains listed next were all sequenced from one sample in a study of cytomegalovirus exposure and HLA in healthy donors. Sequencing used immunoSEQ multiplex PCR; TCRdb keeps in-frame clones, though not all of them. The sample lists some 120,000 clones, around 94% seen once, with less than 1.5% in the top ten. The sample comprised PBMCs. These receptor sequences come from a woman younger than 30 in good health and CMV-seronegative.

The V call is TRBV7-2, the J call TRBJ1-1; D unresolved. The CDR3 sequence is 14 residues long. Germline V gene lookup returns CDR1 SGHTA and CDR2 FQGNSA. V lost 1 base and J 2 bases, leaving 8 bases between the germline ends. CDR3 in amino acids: CASSLDGSNTEAFF. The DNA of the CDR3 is TGTGCCAGCAGCTTAGACGGGAGTAACACTGAAGCTTTCTTT.

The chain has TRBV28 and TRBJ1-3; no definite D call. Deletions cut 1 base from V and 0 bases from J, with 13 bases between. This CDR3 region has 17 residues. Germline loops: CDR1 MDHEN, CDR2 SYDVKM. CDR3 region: CASSLSRVASSGNTIYF. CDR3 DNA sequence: TGTGCCAGCAGTTTATCTCGGGTGGCGAGCTCTGGAAACACCATATATTTT.

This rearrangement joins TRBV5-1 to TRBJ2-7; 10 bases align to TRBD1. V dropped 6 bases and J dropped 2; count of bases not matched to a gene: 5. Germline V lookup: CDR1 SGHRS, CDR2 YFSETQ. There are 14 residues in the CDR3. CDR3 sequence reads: CASNPGTGAYEQYF. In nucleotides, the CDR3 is TGCGCCAGCAATCCCGGGACAGGGGCCTACGAGCAGTACTTC.

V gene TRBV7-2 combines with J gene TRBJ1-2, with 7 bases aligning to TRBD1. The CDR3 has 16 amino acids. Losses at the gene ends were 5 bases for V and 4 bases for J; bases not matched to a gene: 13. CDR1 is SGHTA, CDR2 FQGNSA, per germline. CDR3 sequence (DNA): TGTGCCAGCAGCGCATACCGGACAGGAACGTTCTATGGCTACACCTTC. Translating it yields CASSAYRTGTFYGYTF.

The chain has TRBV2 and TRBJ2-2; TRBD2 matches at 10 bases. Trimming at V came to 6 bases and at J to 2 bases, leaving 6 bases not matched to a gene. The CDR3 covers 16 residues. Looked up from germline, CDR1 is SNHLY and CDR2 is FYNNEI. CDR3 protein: CASSAGLAVNTGELFF. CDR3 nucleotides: TGTGCCAGCAGCGCAGGACTAGCGGTTAACACCGGGGAGCTGTTTTTT.

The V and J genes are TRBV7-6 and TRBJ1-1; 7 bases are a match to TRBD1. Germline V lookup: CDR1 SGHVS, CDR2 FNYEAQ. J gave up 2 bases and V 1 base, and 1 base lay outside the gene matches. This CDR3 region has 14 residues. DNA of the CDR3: TGTGCCAGCAGCTTAGGGACAGGAAACACTGAAGCTTTCTTT. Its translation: CASSLGTGNTEAFF.

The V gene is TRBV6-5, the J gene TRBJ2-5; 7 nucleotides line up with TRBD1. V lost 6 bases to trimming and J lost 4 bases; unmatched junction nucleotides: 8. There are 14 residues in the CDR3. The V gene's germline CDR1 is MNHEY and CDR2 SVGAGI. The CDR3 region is CASRGSDRLETQYF. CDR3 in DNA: TGTGCCAGCAGGGGATCGGACAGGTTAGAGACCCAGTACTTC.

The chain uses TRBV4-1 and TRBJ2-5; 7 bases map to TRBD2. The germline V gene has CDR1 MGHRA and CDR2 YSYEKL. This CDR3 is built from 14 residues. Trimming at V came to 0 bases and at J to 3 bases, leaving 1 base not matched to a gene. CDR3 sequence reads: CASSQESGEETQYF. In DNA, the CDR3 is TGCGCCAGCAGCCAAGAGAGCGGGGAAGAGACCCAGTACTTC.

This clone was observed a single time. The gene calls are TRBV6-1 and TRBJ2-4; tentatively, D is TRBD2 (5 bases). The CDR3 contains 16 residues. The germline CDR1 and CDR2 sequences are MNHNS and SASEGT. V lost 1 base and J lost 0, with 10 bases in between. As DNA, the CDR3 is TGTGCCAGCAGTGAAGGTGGGAGTCTAGCCAAAAACATTCAGTACTTC. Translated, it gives CASSEGGSLAKNIQYF.

The CDR3 bases are TGCGCCAGCAGCCTCAGCACAGATACGCAGTATTTT. Amino acids: CASSLSTDTQYF. J is TRBJ2-3 and V is TRBV10-2; D ambiguous. Trimming cost V 6 bases and J 0 bases, with 4 bases left between them. CDR1 WSHSY and CDR2 SAAADI come from the germline V gene. The CDR3 spans 12 residues.

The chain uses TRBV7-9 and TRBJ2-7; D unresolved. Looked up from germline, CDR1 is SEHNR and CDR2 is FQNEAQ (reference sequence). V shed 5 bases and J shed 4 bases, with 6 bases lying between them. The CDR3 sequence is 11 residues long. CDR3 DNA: TGTGCCAGCAGCCTAAATTACGAGCAGTACTTC. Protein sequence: CASSLNYEQYF.

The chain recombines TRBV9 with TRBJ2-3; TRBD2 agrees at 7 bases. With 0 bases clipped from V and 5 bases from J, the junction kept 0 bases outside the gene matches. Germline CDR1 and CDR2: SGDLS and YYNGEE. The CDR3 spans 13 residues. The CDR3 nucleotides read TGTGCCAGCAGCGTAGGCGGGAGAGATACGCAGTATTTT. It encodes CASSVGGRDTQYF.

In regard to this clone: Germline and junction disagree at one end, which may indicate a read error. The DNA of the CDR3 is TGCGCCAGCAGACAACAGGCCTGCTTC. This sequence encodes CASRQQACF. This sequence joins TRBV23-1 and TRBJ1-2, with a tentative D call TRBD1 (5 bases). TRBV23-1 is known as an ORF, though its function is uncertain. The CDR3 is 9 residues long.

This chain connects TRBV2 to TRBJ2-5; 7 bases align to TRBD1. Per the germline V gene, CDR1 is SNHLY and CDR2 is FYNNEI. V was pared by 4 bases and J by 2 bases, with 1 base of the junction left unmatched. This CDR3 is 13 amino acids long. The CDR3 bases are TGTGCCAGCAGTGTGACAGGGCAAGAGACCCAGTACTTC. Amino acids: CASSVTGQETQYF.

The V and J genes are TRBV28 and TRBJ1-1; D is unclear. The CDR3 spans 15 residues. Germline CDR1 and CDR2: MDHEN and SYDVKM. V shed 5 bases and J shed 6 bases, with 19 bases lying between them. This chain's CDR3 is CASSDPIPAAAEAFF. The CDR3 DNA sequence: TGTGCCAGCAGTGACCCGATCCCCGCCGCGGCTGAAGCTTTCTTT.

CDR3 amino acids: CASRTYRGEQYF. CDR3 DNA: TGTGCCAGTAGAACCTACAGGGGCGAGCAGTACTTC. The chain couples TRBV19 to TRBJ2-7, with 7 bases fitting TRBD1. Per germline, CDR1 LNHDA and CDR2 SQIVND (reference sequence). The CDR3 sequence is 12 residues long. J lost 6 bases, V lost 6 bases, and 5 bases had no gene match.

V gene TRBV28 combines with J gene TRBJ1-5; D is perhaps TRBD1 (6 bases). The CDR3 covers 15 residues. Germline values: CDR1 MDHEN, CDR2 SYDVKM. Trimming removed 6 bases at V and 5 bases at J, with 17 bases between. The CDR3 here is CASSSDRIRYQPQHF. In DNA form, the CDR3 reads TGTGCCAGCAGCTCCGACAGGATTAGGTATCAGCCCCAGCATTTT.

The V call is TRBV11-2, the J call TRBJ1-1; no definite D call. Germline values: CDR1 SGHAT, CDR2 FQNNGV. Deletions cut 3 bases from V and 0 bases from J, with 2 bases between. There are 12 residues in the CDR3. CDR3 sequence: CASSFVNTEAFF. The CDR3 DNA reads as TGTGCCAGCAGCTTCGTGAACACTGAAGCTTTCTTT.

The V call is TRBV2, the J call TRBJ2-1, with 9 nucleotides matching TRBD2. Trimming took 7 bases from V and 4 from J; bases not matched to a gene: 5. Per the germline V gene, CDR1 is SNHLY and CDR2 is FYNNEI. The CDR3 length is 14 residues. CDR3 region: CASIPGLAYNEQFF. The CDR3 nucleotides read TGTGCCAGCATACCGGGACTAGCTTACAATGAGCAGTTCTTC. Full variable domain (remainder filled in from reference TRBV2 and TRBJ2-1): EPEVTQTPSHQVTQMGQEVILRCVPISNHLYFYWYRQILGQKVEFLVSFYNNEISEKSEIFDDQFSVERPDGSNFTLKIRSTKLEDSAMYFCASIPGLAYNEQFFGPGTRLTVL.

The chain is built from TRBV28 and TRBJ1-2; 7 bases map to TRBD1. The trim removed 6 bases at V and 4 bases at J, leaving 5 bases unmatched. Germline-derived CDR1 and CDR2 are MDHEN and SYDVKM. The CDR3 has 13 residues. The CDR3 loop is CASSRGDSYGYTF. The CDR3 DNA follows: TGTGCCAGCAGCAGGGGGGACTCCTATGGCTACACCTTC.

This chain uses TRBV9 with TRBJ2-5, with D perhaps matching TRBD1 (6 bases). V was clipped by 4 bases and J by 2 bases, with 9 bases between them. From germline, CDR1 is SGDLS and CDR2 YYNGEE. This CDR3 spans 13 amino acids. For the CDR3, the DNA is TGTGCCAGCAGCCAGACAGGACAAGAGACCCAGTACTTC. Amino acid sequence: CASSQTGQETQYF.